The 17 T cell receptor beta chains listed next were all sequenced from one sample in a study of control samples from healthy donors and cancer patients. The table came from immunoSEQ multiplex PCR; TCRdb's copy has only in-frame clones and leaves some out. In the table there are under 75,000 clones, about nine tenths of which are singletons. The sample consisted of PBMCs. The receptors here all came from a woman aged 45-65 years with colorectal cancer.

This rearrangement joins TRBV5-4 to TRBJ2-4; no clear D gene. Germline V gives CDR1 SGHNT, CDR2 YYREEE (reference sequence). V dropped 4 bases and J dropped 8 bases, with 13 bases sitting between them. This CDR3 region has 13 residues. The CDR3 spells CASSPESGDIQYF. In nucleotides, the CDR3 is TGTGCCAGCAGCCCGGAGTCTGGGGACATTCAGTACTTC.

The V call is TRBV2, the J call TRBJ1-2; possibly TRBD1 for D (5 bases). Deletions cut 4 bases from V and 4 bases from J, with 13 bases between. The CDR3 spans 14 residues. CDR1 is SNHLY, CDR2 FYNNEI, per germline. The CDR3, as DNA: TGTGCCAGCAGTGTCGGGGGAGTTAGCTATGGCTACACCTTC. Translating gives CASSVGGVSYGYTF.

Concerning this clone itself: Other DNA sequences from this sample encode an identical CDR3 as well. J is TRBJ2-2 and V is TRBV30; D not certain. The CDR3 is 12 amino acids. V was clipped by 0 bases and J by 5 bases, with 4 bases between them. The V gene's germline CDR1 is GTSNPN and CDR2 SVGIG (reference sequence). The CDR3 DNA is TGTGCCTGGAGTGTACGTACCGGGGAGCTGTTTTTT. Translated: CAWSVRTGELFF.

The chain is built from TRBV30 and TRBJ1-1, with D perhaps TRBD1 (5 bases). Germline CDR1 and CDR2: GTSNPN and SVGIG (reference sequence). Trimming stripped 5 bases from V and 6 bases from J, with 19 bases between. This CDR3 is 14 amino acids long. This chain's CDR3 is CAWSPFGGGSEAFF. The CDR3 coding sequence is TGTGCCTGGTCCCCGTTCGGGGGAGGATCTGAAGCTTTCTTT. Full variable domain (remainder filled in from reference TRBV30 and TRBJ1-1): SQTIHQWPATLVQPVGSPLSLECTVEGTSNPNLYWYRQAAGRGLQLLFYSVGIGQISSEVPQNLSASRPQDRQFILSSKKLLLSDSGFYLCAWSPFGGGSEAFFGQGTRLTVV.

The chain uses TRBV12-3 or TRBV12-4 and TRBJ1-1; D is possibly TRBD1 (6 bases). V lost 7 bases and J 8 bases, leaving 17 bases between the germline ends. This CDR3 is 13 amino acids long. The CDR3 bases are TGTGCCAGCACTATGTGGGAGACAGGCGAAGCTTTCTTT. Its translation: CASTMWETGEAFF.

The chain joins TRBV25-1 to TRBJ1-6, with 9 bases aligning to TRBD1. V was pared by 9 bases and J by 9 bases, with 6 bases of the junction left unmatched. The CDR3 extends over 13 amino acids. Germline loops: CDR1 MGHDK, CDR2 SYGVNS. The CDR3 DNA sequence: TGTGCCAGTGGACAGGGGTTGGGTTCACCCCTCCACTTT. This encodes CASGQGLGSPLHF.

The chain couples TRBV5-6 to TRBJ2-7; D uncertain. V dropped 1 base and J dropped 5 bases, with 4 bases sitting between them. There are 11 residues in the CDR3. CDR1 and CDR2 from the germline V gene are SGHDT and YYEEEE. The CDR3 DNA sequence: TGTGCCAGCAGCTTGTTCCACGAGCAGTACTTC. As protein: CASSLFHEQYF.

The chain joins TRBV6-4 to TRBJ2-6, with TRBD2 matching 12 bases. Trimming took 4 bases from V and 3 from J; bases not matched to a gene: 4. This CDR3 region has 17 residues. Looked up from germline, CDR1 is MRHNA and CDR2 is SNTAGT. CDR3 loop: CASSGTSGNFGANVLTF. Written as DNA, the CDR3 is TGTGCCAGCAGTGGGACTAGCGGGAACTTTGGGGCCAACGTCCTGACTTTC.

For the CDR3, the DNA is TGTGCCAGCAGTTCCCACAGGAAATTAGACTATGGCTACACCTTC. Amino acids: CASSSHRKLDYGYTF. V is TRBV6-5 and J is TRBJ1-2, with D perhaps TRBD1 (5 bases). V shed 4 bases and J shed 3 bases, with 15 bases lying between them. The CDR3 is 15 amino acids. Germline CDR1 reads MNHEY; CDR2 reads SVGAGI.

V is TRBV9 and J is TRBJ2-1, with 11 bases matching TRBD2. The germline gives CDR1 SGDLS, CDR2 YYNGEE. J lost 7 bases, V lost 4 bases, and 7 bases had no gene match. The CDR3 runs to 15 residues. The CDR3 DNA follows: TGTGCCAGCAGCTTTCTTAGCGGGGGGGCGAATGAGCAGTTCTTC. It is translated as CASSFLSGGANEQFF.

This clone appeared a single time. This rearrangement joins TRBV25-1 to TRBJ1-2, with 7 bases fitting TRBD1. Per germline, CDR1 MGHDK and CDR2 SYGVNS. V shed 5 bases, J shed 8 bases, and the junction held 11 bases outside the gene matches. The CDR3 length is 14 residues. The CDR3 here is CASSLGRQGYGYTF. The CDR3 nucleotides are TGTGCCAGCAGTTTAGGCCGACAGGGCTACGGCTACACCTTC.

This clone was picked up one time. CDR3 loop: CASYGGGTNEKLFF. The CDR3 coding sequence is TGTGCCAGCTATGGAGGGGGTACTAATGAAAAACTGTTTTTT. This chain links TRBV2 with TRBJ1-4, with a weak D call TRBD1 (6 bases). Trimming stripped 8 bases from V and 2 bases from J, with 12 bases between. CDR1 SNHLY and CDR2 FYNNEI come from the germline V gene. The CDR3 consists of 14 residues.

Note on this clone: The sample holds other DNA sequences that translate to the same CDR3. The chain combines TRBV6-6 with TRBJ2-5, with TRBD1 identical over 8 bases. The ends lost 6 bases at V and 4 bases at J; junction bases unmatched: 10. CDR1 is MNHNY, CDR2 SVGAGI, per germline (reference sequence). The CDR3 has 15 amino acids. This CDR3 is CASSQFTGGSETQYF. As DNA, the CDR3 is TGTGCCAGCAGCCAATTCACAGGGGGTTCAGAGACCCAGTACTTC.

The CDR3 region has the DNA TGTGCCAGCAGCTTAGATGGTGGGACTAGCGGGAGGATAAGAAATACGCAGTATTTT. Its translation: CASSLDGGTSGRIRNTQYF. The chain recombines TRBV7-2 with TRBJ2-3; TRBD2 matches at 15 bases. The CDR3 extends over 19 amino acids. The germline gives CDR1 SGHTA, CDR2 FQGNSA. V shed 1 base and J 7 bases; nucleotides not matched to a gene: 12.

This clone has a handful of counts. CDR3 sequence: CASSLTERGAHEQYF. CDR3 DNA sequence: TGTGCCAGCAGCTTAACTGAGCGGGGTGCCCACGAGCAGTACTTC. The chain joins TRBV7-9 to TRBJ2-7, with TRBD2 matching over 7 bases. Germline CDR1 is SEHNR and CDR2 is FQNEAQ (reference sequence). V was clipped by 2 bases and J by 5 bases; unmatched bases: 9. CDR3 length equals 15 residues.

J is TRBJ1-2 and V is TRBV2; perhaps TRBD1 as D (5 bases). The CDR3 has 12 residues. V lost 8 bases and J lost 7, with 14 bases in between. Germline V CDR1 and CDR2: SNHLY, FYNNEI. This CDR3 reads CASWGRVIGYTF. The CDR3, as DNA: TGTGCCAGCTGGGGCAGGGTTATTGGCTACACCTTC.

The chain recombines TRBV20-1 with TRBJ2-3; D is ambiguous. The germline CDR1 and CDR2 sequences are DFQATT and SNEGSKA (reference sequence). V gave up 7 bases and J gave up 2 bases, with 7 bases separating them. The CDR3 runs to 11 residues. The CDR3 reads CSGLHTDTQYF. CDR3 nucleotides: TGCAGTGGTCTACACACAGATACGCAGTATTTT.